Listed here are 8 T cell receptor beta chains from one sample, sequenced in a study of blood T cell repertoires in COVID-19. Only in-frame clones appear in the TCRdb table, and some are missing; sequencing was by immunoSEQ multiplex PCR. The sample includes tens of thousands of clones, 70% to 90% seen only once; the top ten take roughly 9.6%. The sequenced sample was peripheral blood. The source is a man aged 45-60 years with COVID-19, enrolled during active disease.

This clone was counted only a few times. The chain recombines TRBV30 with TRBJ2-3; D is ambiguous. Germline CDR1 is GTSNPN and CDR2 is SVGIG (reference sequence). The V end was cut by 4 bases, the J end by 2 bases, with 10 bases between. The CDR3 is 13 residues long. CDR3 protein: CAWKHPHTDTQYF. The CDR3 nucleotides are TGTGCCTGGAAACACCCCCACACAGATACGCAGTATTTT.

The chain is built from TRBV5-6 and TRBJ2-3, with TRBD2 matching over 12 bases. The CDR3 totals 16 residues. The germline CDR1 and CDR2 sequences are SGHDT and YYEEEE. J was trimmed by 4 bases and V by 1 base; bases with no gene match: 4. CDR3 loop: CASSLPLAGGADTQYF. DNA for the CDR3: TGTGCCAGCAGCTTGCCACTAGCGGGAGGCGCAGATACGCAGTATTTT.

The rearrangement joins TRBV9 to TRBJ1-5; 7 bases line up with TRBD1. CDR3 length: 15 amino acids. The germline CDR1 and CDR2 sequences are SGDLS and YYNGEE. Trimming cost V 4 bases and J 3 bases; bases outside gene matches: 7. CDR3 coding DNA: TGTGCCAGCAGCTCCTTCGGGACAGTCAATCAGCCCCAGCATTTT. Residues: CASSSFGTVNQPQHF. Full variable domain (rest looked up from reference TRBV9 and TRBJ1-5): DSGVTQTPKHLITATGQRVTLRCSPRSGDLSVYWYQQSLDQGLQFLIQYYNGEERAKGNILERFSAQQFPDLHSELNLSSLELGDSALYFCASSSFGTVNQPQHFGDGTRLSIL.

This clone has more than one count but fewer than ten. No DNA is shown, since the ends of the CDR3 on it are uncertain; the CDR3 is the one TCRdb lists. J is TRBJ1-2 and V is TRBV2; the DNA was not compared with TRBD1, the D call given in the table. The germline gives CDR1 SNHLY, CDR2 FYNNEI. The CDR3 length equals 13 residues, ends included. The CDR3 region is CASILGQNNPYTF.

The gene calls are TRBV4-3 and TRBJ2-3; tentatively, D is TRBD2 (5 bases). The CDR3 spans 17 residues. Trimming left V 3 bases short and J 1 base short, with 17 bases between. Germline V gene lookup returns CDR1 LGHNA and CDR2 YSLEER. CDR3 protein: CASSQDHEGVGTDTQYF. The CDR3 nucleotides are TGCGCCAGCAGCCAGGATCATGAGGGAGTTGGCACAGATACGCAGTATTTT.

This chain uses TRBV27 with TRBJ1-1; a possible D gene is TRBD1 (5 bases). V gave up 3 bases and J gave up 3 bases, with 11 bases separating them. The CDR3 consists of 14 residues. The germline V gene has CDR1 MNHEY and CDR2 SMNVEV (reference sequence). CDR3 DNA sequence: TGTGCCAGCAGTTTGGCAGGGTGGGACACTGAAGCTTTCTTT. Translating gives CASSLAGWDTEAFF.

This chain uses TRBV30 with TRBJ1-2; TRBD1 agrees at 9 bases. CDR3 length equals 12 residues. The trim removed 2 bases at V and 8 bases at J, leaving 3 bases unmatched. CDR1 is GTSNPN and CDR2 is SVGIG in the germline V gene (reference sequence). CDR3 sequence reads: CAWSSDRGGYTF. CDR3 bases: TGTGCCTGGAGTTCGGACAGGGGCGGCTACACCTTC.

The CDR3 loop reads CASSQRPGQGGETQYF. In nucleotides, the CDR3 is TGCGCCAGCAGCCAACGCCCGGGACAGGGCGGGGAGACCCAGTACTTC. V is TRBV4-1 and J is TRBJ2-5; TRBD1 matches 9 bases. CDR1 is MGHRA, CDR2 YSYEKL, per germline. J gave up 5 bases and V 2 bases, and 9 bases lay outside the gene matches. The CDR3 runs to 16 residues.